The T cell receptor (beta chain) under discussion was sequenced for a study of T-cell memory formation after mild COVID-19. Study overall: Clusters were largely donor specific.

With regard to this clonotype: What it binds is not known.

Trimming cost V 3 bases and J 6 bases; bases outside gene matches: 11. This CDR3 is built from 17 residues. Germline CDR1 SGHDN, CDR2 FVKESK. Study conclusions and caveats: A subset of responding clones appeared in pre-infection memory, suggesting cross-reactive memory joined.

TCRdb fed the 5' RACE reads into MiXCR, producing one record per CDR3 protein. The data show about 440,000 distinct CDR3 sequences, with 20% seen just once and roughly 8% held by the top ten. The chain recombines TRBV14 with TRBJ2-1, with 10 bases aligning to TRBD2. The sample consisted of PBMCs or a T cell subset sorted from them (not recorded which). The TCR comes from an adult woman who had mild COVID-19 (a few samples of this study predate the infection). Cell type and time point are not known. The DNA of the CDR3 is TGTGCCAGCAGCCAGTCCCTCCGAAGCGGGAGGGCCAATGAGCAGTTCTTC. This encodes CASSQSLRSGRANEQFF.